These T cell receptor beta chains were read from a single sample in a study of blood T cell repertoires in COVID-19. Clones were read by immunoSEQ multiplex PCR, and TCRdb kept only the in-frame ones, dropping some. The table shows roughly 140,000 clones, with 85% to 90% occurring only once. Sequencing was done on a sample of peripheral blood. All receptors derive from a woman aged 55-69 years with active COVID-19. CDR3s include the opening cysteine and the closing phenylalanine or tryptophan. D genes are given only for firm matches. Where a row states a size, it is once, few, many or the class of an expanded clone; other rows omit it.

j_gene | v_gene | d_gene | abundance | CDR3aa | CDR3nt
TRBJ2-1 | TRBV5-5 | TRBD2 | - | CASRLAGGPSNEQFF | TGTGCCAGCAGACTAGCGGGAGGGCCTAGTAATGAGCAGTTCTTC
TRBJ1-1 | TRBV19 | TRBD1 | - | CASSFAGTGERVFF | TGTGCCAGTAGTTTCGCCGGGACAGGGGAACGGGTTTTCTTT
TRBJ2-7 | TRBV5-1 | TRBD2 | - | CASRTSSSGRAGEQYF | TGCGCCAGCAGAACCTCCAGTTCAGGGCGAGCGGGAGAGCAGTACTTC
TRBJ2-2 | TRBV19 | - | - | CACRDGGNRVGELFF | TGTGCCTGCAGGGACGGAGGGAACCGCGTCGGGGAGCTGTTTTTT
TRBJ2-3 | TRBV28 | TRBD2 | - | CASPASHGTKTDTQYF | TGTGCCAGCCCCGCCAGCCATGGGACTAAGACAGATACGCAGTATTTT
TRBJ2-1 | TRBV7-2 | - | - | CASSLAAGEQFF | TGTGCCAGCAGCTTAGCAGCGGGTGAGCAGTTCTTC
TRBJ1-5 | TRBV19 | TRBD1 | - | CASKGGQSSNQPQHF | TGTGCCAGTAAAGGGGGACAGTCTAGCAATCAGCCCCAGCATTTT
TRBJ2-7 | TRBV5-1 | - | - | CASSSHGTYEQYF | TGCGCCAGCAGCTCCCACGGGACCTACGAGCAGTACTTC
TRBJ1-2 | TRBV11-2 | TRBD1 | - | CASSLDQVRGRGYTF | TGTGCCAGCAGCTTAGATCAGGTCAGGGGGCGAGGCTACACCTTC
TRBJ2-1 | TRBV19 | - | - | CASSNIAVGSYNEQFF | TGTGCCAGTAGTAACATAGCGGTGGGCTCCTACAATGAGCAGTTCTTC
TRBJ2-1 | TRBV5-1 | - | - | CASSGTAVTRYNEQFF | TGCGCCAGCAGCGGTACAGCGGTGACTCGCTACAATGAGCAGTTCTTC
TRBJ1-6 | TRBV7-8 | - | - | CASSSNSPLHF | TGTGCCAGCAGCTCGAATTCACCCCTCCACTTT
TRBJ2-5 | TRBV11-3 | TRBD2 | - | CASSLGGAETQYF | TGTGCCAGCAGCTTGGGAGGGGCTGAGACCCAGTACTTC
TRBJ1-5 | TRBV7-2 | - | - | CASSLGSTRPQHF | TGTGCCAGCAGCTTAGGCAGTACCCGGCCCCAGCATTTT
TRBJ2-3 | TRBV2 | - | - | CASIWGPDTQYF | TGTGCCAGCATCTGGGGGCCAGATACGCAGTATTTT
TRBJ1-1 | TRBV30 | - | - | CAWSTTENTEAFF | TGTGCCTGGAGTACGACAGAGAACACTGAAGCTTTCTTT
TRBJ1-1 | TRBV7-9 | - | once | CASSLRTTPGGTEAFF | TGTGCCAGCAGCTTAAGAACGACACCAGGTGGGACTGAAGCTTTCTTT
TRBJ2-3 | TRBV6-2/TRBV6-3 | TRBD2 | - | CASSYEAGVLPDTQYF | TGTGCCAGCAGTTACGAAGCGGGAGTCCTGCCAGATACGCAGTATTTT
TRBJ2-5 | TRBV7-9 | - | - | CASSQGYRETQYF | TGTGCCAGCAGCCAGGGGTACAGGGAGACCCAGTACTTC
TRBJ2-4 | TRBV25-1 | - | - | CASSGSGPAKNIQYF | TGTGCCAGCAGTGGGTCAGGGCCGGCCAAAAACATTCAGTACTTC
TRBJ1-5 | TRBV2 | TRBD1 | few | CASTLGTGGQPQHF | TGTGCCAGCACTCTCGGGACAGGGGGTCAGCCCCAGCATTTT
TRBJ2-3 | TRBV7-3 | TRBD2 | few | CASSSPSGRTRTSTDTQYF | TGTGCCAGCAGCTCCCCCAGCGGGAGGACCCGAACTAGCACAGATACGCAGTATTTT